Listed below are T cell receptor beta chains from one sample, sequenced in a study of T cell responses to AZD1222 COVID-19 vaccine. This table comes from immunoSEQ multiplex PCR, and its TCRdb copy is limited to in-frame clones, with some not included. The sample yields about 120,000 clones, roughly 89% seen once. The sequencing here drew on peripheral blood, taken on day 0 of AZD1222 vaccination. Receptors originate from an adult in good health. Each CDR3 is given with its conserved first and last residue. D genes are given only for firm matches. Clone size appears in some rows only: once, few, many, or a class for an expanded clone.

V gene: TRBV19; J gene: TRBJ2-2; D gene: TRBD1; clone size: .; CDR3 DNA: TGTGCCAGCATGGGACAGGGATTGTCCGGGGAGCTGTTTTTT; CDR3 protein: CASMGQGLSGELFF
V gene: TRBV7-2; J gene: TRBJ2-5; D gene: .; clone size: .; CDR3 DNA: TGTGCCAGCATCAGAAGGAGGGGAGAAGAGACCCAGTACTTC; CDR3 protein: CASIRRRGEETQYF
V gene: TRBV9; J gene: TRBJ2-5; D gene: TRBD2; clone size: .; CDR3 DNA: TGTGCCAGCAGTGGACTAGCCGGGGAGACCCAGTACTTC; CDR3 protein: CASSGLAGETQYF
V gene: TRBV6-2/TRBV6-3; J gene: TRBJ2-7; D gene: .; clone size: .; CDR3 DNA: TGTGCCAGCAGCCAACCGGGACTTGTCGGGCAGTACTTC; CDR3 protein: CASSQPGLVGQYF
V gene: TRBV5-1; J gene: TRBJ2-7; D gene: TRBD1; clone size: .; CDR3 DNA: TGCGCCAGCAGCGCGTCCGGGACAGTCCCATGGTACTTC; CDR3 protein: CASSASGTVPWYF
V gene: TRBV27; J gene: TRBJ2-1; D gene: TRBD2; clone size: .; CDR3 DNA: TGTGCCAGCAGAAATTCGAGGGAGCGGGAGAGATACAATGAGCAGTTCTTC; CDR3 protein: CASRNSRERERYNEQFF
V gene: TRBV19; J gene: TRBJ1-1; D gene: TRBD1; clone size: .; CDR3 DNA: TGTGCCAGTAGGGGCCTACAGGGGGCGACTGAAGCTTTCTTT; CDR3 protein: CASRGLQGATEAFF
V gene: TRBV2; J gene: TRBJ1-4; D gene: .; clone size: .; CDR3 DNA: TGTGCCAGCAGTGAATGGGGTGAAAAACTGTTTTTT; CDR3 protein: CASSEWGEKLFF
V gene: TRBV28; J gene: TRBJ1-6; D gene: TRBD1; clone size: .; CDR3 DNA: TGTGCCAGCGGGGGACAGTTTGGTTCACCCCTCCACTTT; CDR3 protein: CASGGQFGSPLHF
V gene: TRBV30; J gene: TRBJ2-2; D gene: TRBD1; clone size: .; CDR3 DNA: TGTGCCTGGAGTGGACAGGGGAAGGGGGAGCTGTTTTTT; CDR3 protein: CAWSGQGKGELFF
V gene: TRBV28; J gene: TRBJ2-5; D gene: TRBD1; clone size: .; CDR3 DNA: TGTGCCAGCAGTCACCCTACAGGGGCCGAAGAGACCCAGTACTTC; CDR3 protein: CASSHPTGAEETQYF
V gene: TRBV14; J gene: TRBJ2-1; D gene: .; clone size: .; CDR3 DNA: TGTGCCAGCAGCCAAGCGGGACTCTCTTACAATGAGCAGTTCTTC; CDR3 protein: CASSQAGLSYNEQFF
V gene: TRBV28; J gene: TRBJ2-7; D gene: TRBD2; clone size: .; CDR3 DNA: TGTGCCAGCAGTCCCTATACTAGCGGGAGTTACGAGCAGTACTTC; CDR3 protein: CASSPYTSGSYEQYF
V gene: TRBV14; J gene: TRBJ2-3; D gene: .; clone size: .; CDR3 DNA: TGTGCCAGCAGCCAAGGGGAAAGGACAGATACGCAGTATTTT; CDR3 protein: CASSQGERTDTQYF
V gene: TRBV7-2; J gene: TRBJ1-2; D gene: .; clone size: .; CDR3 DNA: TGTGCCAGCAGCTTAGTGAGGGGAGCTGGCTACACCTTC; CDR3 protein: CASSLVRGAGYTF
V gene: TRBV24-1; J gene: TRBJ1-2; D gene: .; clone size: .; CDR3 DNA: TGTGCCACCTCTGGGGAGGGTGGTTATGGCTACACCTTC; CDR3 protein: CATSGEGGYGYTF
V gene: TRBV18; J gene: TRBJ2-3; D gene: .; clone size: .; CDR3 DNA: TGTGCCAGCTCACCAGACCGAAATCCCACAGATACGCAGTATTTT; CDR3 protein: CASSPDRNPTDTQYF
V gene: TRBV21-1; J gene: TRBJ2-1; D gene: .; clone size: .; CDR3 DNA: TGTGCCAGCCTCGAACGGAGGGACAGAGAGTATGAGCAGTTCTTC; CDR3 protein: CASLERRDREYEQFF
V gene: TRBV28; J gene: TRBJ2-7; D gene: TRBD1; clone size: .; CDR3 DNA: TGTGCCAGCAGAGGGACAGGATCCTACGAGCAGTACTTC; CDR3 protein: CASRGTGSYEQYF
V gene: TRBV6-5; J gene: TRBJ1-3; D gene: .; clone size: .; CDR3 DNA: TGTGCCAGCAGGGCCATTGGGGGTGTTGGAAACACCATATATTTT; CDR3 protein: CASRAIGGVGNTIYF
V gene: TRBV2; J gene: TRBJ1-2; D gene: .; clone size: .; CDR3 DNA: TGTGCCACCACTACCGGGCCCAGGGACGGCTACACCTTC; CDR3 protein: CATTTGPRDGYTF
V gene: TRBV11-1; J gene: TRBJ2-5; D gene: TRBD2; clone size: .; CDR3 DNA: TGTGCCAGCAGCTTAATCGTCGGGGGGGGAGAGACCCAGTACTTC; CDR3 protein: CASSLIVGGGETQYF
V gene: TRBV29-1; J gene: TRBJ1-1; D gene: TRBD1; clone size: .; CDR3 DNA: TGCAGCGCACGACAGGGGCTTGCTGAAGCTTTCTTT; CDR3 protein: CSARQGLAEAFF
V gene: TRBV20-1; J gene: TRBJ1-5; D gene: .; clone size: .; CDR3 DNA: TGCAGTGCTAGTGGCGGGTTAGGCAATCAGCCCCAGCATTTT; CDR3 protein: CSASGGLGNQPQHF
V gene: TRBV27; J gene: TRBJ2-2; D gene: .; clone size: few; CDR3 DNA: TGTGCCAGCAGTCCGGGACCGAACACCGGGGAGCTGTTTTTT; CDR3 protein: CASSPGPNTGELFF
V gene: TRBV2; J gene: TRBJ2-5; D gene: .; clone size: .; CDR3 DNA: TGTGCCAGCAGTTTCGACAGCCAAGAGACCCAGTACTTC; CDR3 protein: CASSFDSQETQYF
V gene: TRBV4-1; J gene: TRBJ2-1; D gene: .; clone size: .; CDR3 DNA: TGCGCCAGCAGCCAAGATCAGGACAGCTCCTACAATGAGCAGTTCTTC; CDR3 protein: CASSQDQDSSYNEQFF
V gene: TRBV18; J gene: TRBJ1-1; D gene: TRBD1; clone size: .; CDR3 DNA: TGTGCCAGCTCACCAAATTTCGACAGGGCTGAAGCTTTCTTT; CDR3 protein: CASSPNFDRAEAFF
V gene: TRBV20-1; J gene: TRBJ1-1; D gene: .; clone size: .; CDR3 DNA: TGCAGTGCTAGGGGCCCCACTGGGGCTTTCTTT; CDR3 protein: CSARGPTGAFF
V gene: TRBV28; J gene: TRBJ2-5; D gene: .; clone size: once; CDR3 DNA: TGTGCCAGCAGTCCGGGGACGACCAGAACCCAGTACTTC; CDR3 protein: CASSPGTTRTQYF
V gene: TRBV6-5; J gene: TRBJ2-7; D gene: TRBD2; clone size: .; CDR3 DNA: TGTGCCAGCAGTTACAAGACTAGCGAATCCTACGAGCAGTACTTC; CDR3 protein: CASSYKTSESYEQYF
V gene: TRBV28; J gene: TRBJ1-4; D gene: .; clone size: .; CDR3 DNA: TGTGCCAGCAGTTTTTCAAGTGGGGGGGTGCGGGAAAAACTGTTTTTT; CDR3 protein: CASSFSSGGVREKLFF
V gene: TRBV5-1; J gene: TRBJ2-3; D gene: TRBD2; clone size: once; CDR3 DNA: TGCGCCAGCAGAGACGGGAGGGTAACAGATACGCAGTATTTT; CDR3 protein: CASRDGRVTDTQYF
V gene: TRBV24-1; J gene: TRBJ2-1; D gene: TRBD2; clone size: few; CDR3 DNA: TGTGCCACCAGTGATGCACTAGCGGGGACACATAACGAGCAGTTCTTC; CDR3 protein: CATSDALAGTHNEQFF
V gene: TRBV4-1; J gene: TRBJ2-7; D gene: .; clone size: .; CDR3 DNA: TGCGCCAGCAGCCCCTCTGCGATCAGCTCCTACGAGCAGTACTTC; CDR3 protein: CASSPSAISSYEQYF
V gene: TRBV28; J gene: TRBJ1-5; D gene: .; clone size: .; CDR3 DNA: TGTGCCAGCAGTCCTTGGACGGTGGGTAGGGAGCCCCAGCATTTT; CDR3 protein: CASSPWTVGREPQHF
V gene: TRBV19; J gene: TRBJ2-3; D gene: .; clone size: .; CDR3 DNA: TGTGCCAGTAGTATAGCAACCCGGAGGACAGATACGCAGTATTTT; CDR3 protein: CASSIATRRTDTQYF